The entry below gives a single T cell receptor beta chain sequence along with its context. Its specificity is not known. This entry is derived from a study of T cells in localized non-small cell lung cancer. Study findings and constraints: Blood T cell density predicted longer survival; adjacent-lung clonality, shorter. Sequencing was limited to one tumor region, leaving the possibility of heterogeneity open. Appearing in adjacent lung were a median roughly 57 of the top 100 tumor clones.

Sequenced by immunoSEQ multiplex PCR; TCRdb stores in-frame clones only, minus some. The sample has approximately 31,000 clones; roughly 89% are singletons. The V gene lost 3 bases and the J gene lost 0 bases, with 15 bases spanning the gap. The CDR3 consists of 17 residues. Germline CDR1 and CDR2: KGHSH and LQKENI. The source material was peripheral blood, sampled before any cancer treatment. This sequence joins TRBV18 and TRBJ1-3, with unresolved D. The clonotype originates from an older female donor with stage I lung adenocarcinoma. The chain's CDR3 is CASSPQTSYSSGNTIYF. The CDR3, as DNA: TGTGCCAGCTCACCGCAGACAAGCTATTCCTCTGGAAACACCATATATTTT.